This paragraph covers one TCR beta chain sequence. The target antigen is unknown. A second roughly 6 to 11 cycle PCR used barcoded and J-beta primers. Each cDNA molecule was tagged by a template-switch adaptor with 12 random nucleotides. Each CDR3 protein is one row after TCRdb ran MiXCR on the 5' RACE reads. In the table there are about 970,000 distinct CDR3 sequences, roughly half of which are singletons. These data originate in a study of blood T cells in healthy people across ages. Broader study findings: TCR beta diversity correlated strongly with naive T cell percentage.

Sequenced material: blood. The source is a woman aged 55-70 years in good health.

CDR3 residues: CASSEYGSGHEQFF. The CDR3 coding sequence is TGTGCCAGCAGTGAATACGGCAGCGGGCATGAGCAGTTCTTC. This chain connects TRBV25-1 to TRBJ2-1, with D possibly being TRBD2 (6 bases). The germline gives CDR1 MGHDK, CDR2 SYGVNS. The CDR3 totals 14 residues. The ends were cut back, 0 bases at V and 8 bases at J, with 11 bases in the middle.